Listed below are T cell receptor beta chains from one sample, sequenced in a study of T cell changes during pregnancy in multiple sclerosis. Assay: immunoSEQ multiplex PCR; the TCRdb copy retains only in-frame clones and omits some. Of some 93,000 clones detected, 91% appear once; the ten largest clones hold around 1.8%. The sequences come from peripheral blood, collected after pregnancy. The receptor source for this set is a female donor in good health, enrolled as a control in a pregnancy study. CDR3s leave out the opening cysteine and the closing phenylalanine or tryptophan. Not all rows give a size; the values are once, few, many and, for expanded clones, a class.

CDR3aa,abundance,v_gene,j_gene
ASSLIPMRDSDGYT,NA,TRBV7-9,TRBJ1-2
ASSVVPEGAAGELF,NA,TRBV9,TRBJ2-2
SVGQGDQPQH,NA,TRBV29-1,TRBJ1-5
ASSDNRGLYGYT,NA,TRBV2,TRBJ1-2
ASSFGSGRNTEAF,NA,TRBV7-9,TRBJ1-1
ASSQSGTQGATGKAREQY,few,TRBV4-2,TRBJ2-7
ASSKDRNTGELF,NA,TRBV5-1,TRBJ2-2
ASKRTGSNTEAF,NA,TRBV6-4,TRBJ1-1
ASSILQGRTGELF,NA,TRBV19,TRBJ2-2
ASTPGTDYGYT,NA,TRBV5-5,TRBJ1-2
ASSAGQGRGNTIY,NA,TRBV18,TRBJ1-3
AAARDFRGYGYT,NA,TRBV10-3,TRBJ1-2
ASSGTGGVQPQH,NA,TRBV7-9,TRBJ1-5
ASSLTSGMNTGGLF,NA,TRBV4-3,TRBJ2-2
ASSYSVSRETQY,NA,TRBV6-5,TRBJ2-5
ASSPGQGASQPQH,NA,TRBV28,TRBJ1-5
ASSPRLRAGNTIY,once,TRBV7-2,TRBJ1-3
SVEVRSGGSAEAF,NA,TRBV29-1,TRBJ1-1
ASIYTDTQY,NA,TRBV6-6,TRBJ2-3
ASSFEPNQPQH,NA,TRBV7-9,TRBJ1-5
ASSLTPGPRLNTGELF,NA,TRBV7-3,TRBJ2-2
ASTPGGSPYNEQF,NA,TRBV6-5,TRBJ2-1